This TCR beta chain is drawn from a study of OX40 agonist ivuxolimab in advanced cancers. Assay used: immunoSEQ multiplex PCR; TCRdb lists only in-frame clones, some missing. The sample holds under 40,000 clones, roughly 87% seen once. Germline V gives CDR1 MGHDK, CDR2 SYGVNS. J lost 4 bases, V lost 6 bases, and 2 bases had no gene match. The CDR3 is 13 residues long. The source material was CD4+ or CD8+ T cells sorted from blood, sampled in a trial of the OX40 agonist ivuxolimab. The gene calls are TRBV25-1 and TRBJ2-3; 9 bases align to TRBD1. The receptor's source is an adult with an advanced solid tumor such as melanoma, head and neck, liver or kidney cancer. CDR3 nucleotides: TGTGCCAGCAGAAGGACAGGGGCAGATACGCAGTATTTT. Protein product: CASRRTGADTQYF.